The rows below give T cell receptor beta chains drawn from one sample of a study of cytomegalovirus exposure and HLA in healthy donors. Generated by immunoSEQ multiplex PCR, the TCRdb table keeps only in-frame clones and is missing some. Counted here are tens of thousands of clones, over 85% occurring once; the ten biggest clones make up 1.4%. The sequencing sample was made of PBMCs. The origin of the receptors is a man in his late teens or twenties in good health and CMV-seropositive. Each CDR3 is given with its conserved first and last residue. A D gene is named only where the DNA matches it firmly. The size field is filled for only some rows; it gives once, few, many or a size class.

CDR3: CASSLQTGQAYGYTF; DNA: TGCGCCAGCAGCTTACAGACCGGACAGGCCTATGGCTACACCTTC; size: NA; J: TRBJ1-2; V: TRBV5-1; D: TRBD1
CDR3: CASSQGKWNRQETQYF; DNA: TGCGCCAGCAGCCAAGGGAAATGGAACAGACAAGAGACCCAGTACTTC; size: NA; J: TRBJ2-5; V: TRBV4-1; D: NA
CDR3: CASSSGQGAPWETQYF; DNA: TGTGCCAGCTCATCAGGACAGGGGGCCCCTTGGGAGACCCAGTACTTC; size: NA; J: TRBJ2-5; V: TRBV18; D: TRBD1
CDR3: CASSRARGGNTIYF; DNA: TGTGCCAGCAGCCGAGCTCGGGGGGGAAACACCATATATTTT; size: NA; J: TRBJ1-3; V: TRBV7-9; D: NA
CDR3: CASRHADREEQYF; DNA: TGTGCCAGCAGACACGCAGACAGGGAAGAGCAGTACTTC; size: NA; J: TRBJ2-7; V: TRBV27; D: TRBD1
CDR3: CASSSGTSGRAVNEQFF; DNA: TGTGCCAGCTCATCCGGGACTAGCGGGAGGGCCGTAAATGAGCAGTTCTTC; size: NA; J: TRBJ2-1; V: TRBV18; D: TRBD2
CDR3: CASSFGTLNTEAFF; DNA: TGTGCCAGCAGTTTCGGGACACTGAACACTGAAGCTTTCTTT; size: NA; J: TRBJ1-1; V: TRBV28; D: NA
CDR3: CSVFQGAYEQYF; DNA: TGCAGCGTTTTTCAAGGGGCTTACGAGCAGTACTTC; size: NA; J: TRBJ2-7; V: TRBV29-1; D: NA
CDR3: CASSRAREGGNSPLHF; DNA: TGCGCCAGCAGCCGTGCCAGAGAGGGCGGAAATTCACCCCTCCACTTT; size: NA; J: TRBJ1-6; V: TRBV5-1; D: NA
CDR3: CASSLDRAKNIQYF; DNA: TGTGCCAGCAGCTTAGACAGGGCCAAAAACATTCAGTACTTC; size: NA; J: TRBJ2-4; V: TRBV5-4; D: NA
CDR3: CASSEGNIGDEQYF; DNA: TGTGCCAGCAGCGAGGGAAATATCGGGGACGAGCAGTACTTC; size: NA; J: TRBJ2-7; V: TRBV9; D: NA
CDR3: CASGLAGTGGNQPQHF; DNA: TGTGCTAGTGGTTTGGCCGGGACAGGGGGCAATCAGCCCCAGCATTTT; size: NA; J: TRBJ1-5; V: TRBV12-5; D: TRBD1
CDR3: CATSDRDTEAFF; DNA: TGTGCCACAAGCGACAGGGACACTGAAGCTTTCTTT; size: NA; J: TRBJ1-1; V: TRBV19; D: TRBD1
CDR3: CSVSTKGTAYEQYF; DNA: TGCAGCGTCTCCACTAAAGGGACAGCCTACGAGCAGTACTTC; size: NA; J: TRBJ2-7; V: TRBV29-1; D: TRBD1
CDR3: CASSEVVGTVSFF; DNA: TGTGCCAGCAGTGAAGTCGTTGGGACAGTCTCGTTCTTC; size: NA; J: TRBJ2-1; V: TRBV2; D: TRBD1
CDR3: CASSADRDLHNQPQHF; DNA: TGTGCCAGCAGCGCCGACAGGGACCTTCACAATCAGCCCCAGCATTTT; size: NA; J: TRBJ1-5; V: TRBV2; D: TRBD1
CDR3: CASSLGMAQQPQHF; DNA: TGTGCCAGCAGCCTAGGTATGGCTCAACAGCCCCAGCATTTT; size: NA; J: TRBJ1-5; V: TRBV5-6; D: NA
CDR3: CASSSRQGRTEQYF; DNA: TGTGCCAGCAGCTCCCGACAGGGCCGGACCGAGCAGTACTTC; size: NA; J: TRBJ2-7; V: TRBV5-4; D: TRBD1
CDR3: CASSSNTDTQYF; DNA: TGTGCCAGCAGCTCAAACACAGATACGCAGTATTTT; size: NA; J: TRBJ2-3; V: TRBV7-3; D: NA
CDR3: CATSTVLGGDRETQYF; DNA: TGTGCCACCAGCACCGTTCTCGGGGGAGATAGAGAGACCCAGTACTTC; size: NA; J: TRBJ2-5; V: TRBV15; D: NA
CDR3: CASSLVSGMTNYEQYF; DNA: TGCGCCAGCAGCTTGGTTTCTGGGATGACTAACTACGAGCAGTACTTC; size: NA; J: TRBJ2-7; V: TRBV5-1; D: NA
CDR3: CASSLGQGPYQPQHF; DNA: TGTGCCAGCAGCTTGGGACAGGGGCCTTATCAGCCCCAGCATTTT; size: NA; J: TRBJ1-5; V: TRBV7-9; D: TRBD1
CDR3: CASSPWTGTGELFF; DNA: TGTGCCAGCAGCCCTTGGACAGGGACCGGGGAGCTGTTTTTT; size: NA; J: TRBJ2-2; V: TRBV21-1; D: NA
CDR3: CASSPRTPSTDTQYF; DNA: TGCGCCAGCAGCCCCCGGACACCTAGCACAGATACGCAGTATTTT; size: NA; J: TRBJ2-3; V: TRBV5-1; D: NA
CDR3: CATLRDRGYNEQFF; DNA: TGTGCCACCCTACGGGACAGGGGCTACAATGAGCAGTTCTTC; size: once; J: TRBJ2-1; V: TRBV28; D: TRBD1
CDR3: CASSQAGTGSYEQYF; DNA: TGTGCCAGCAGCCAAGCCGGGACAGGTTCCTACGAGCAGTACTTC; size: NA; J: TRBJ2-7; V: TRBV4-2; D: TRBD1
CDR3: CASSLDVSGGLVDTQYF; DNA: TGTGCCAGCAGCTTAGATGTGTCGGGGGGGCTTGTAGATACGCAGTATTTT; size: NA; J: TRBJ2-3; V: TRBV11-2; D: TRBD2
CDR3: CASSRGLVNKETQYF; DNA: TGTGCCAGCAGCCGGGGACTGGTTAATAAAGAGACCCAGTACTTC; size: NA; J: TRBJ2-5; V: TRBV7-2; D: NA
CDR3: CASSGQRNNSPLHF; DNA: TGTGCCAGCAGCGGACAGCGAAATAATTCACCCCTCCACTTT; size: NA; J: TRBJ1-6; V: TRBV9; D: NA
CDR3: CASRLTSALTNPNTEAFF; DNA: TGTGCCAGTAGGCTGACATCCGCGCTGACAAATCCGAACACTGAAGCTTTCTTT; size: NA; J: TRBJ1-1; V: TRBV19; D: NA
CDR3: CASSDPGRRLYGYTF; DNA: TGTGCCAGCAGCGACCCGGGTAGGCGACTCTATGGCTACACCTTC; size: NA; J: TRBJ1-2; V: TRBV5-8; D: NA
CDR3: CASSDSAGGPETQYF; DNA: TGTGCCAGCAGTGACTCCGCGGGGGGGCCGGAGACCCAGTACTTC; size: few; J: TRBJ2-5; V: TRBV6-4; D: TRBD2
CDR3: CASTDGRDTDTQYF; DNA: TGTGCCAGCACTGACGGCAGGGATACAGATACGCAGTATTTT; size: NA; J: TRBJ2-3; V: TRBV5-5; D: NA
CDR3: CAIEGGDYGYTF; DNA: TGTGCCATAGAAGGGGGCGACTATGGCTACACCTTC; size: NA; J: TRBJ1-2; V: TRBV19; D: TRBD1
CDR3: CASGTPGRSTGELFF; DNA: TGTGCCAGCGGAACACCAGGGCGTAGCACCGGGGAGCTGTTTTTT; size: once; J: TRBJ2-2; V: TRBV28; D: NA
CDR3: CASSSGTPNTGELFF; DNA: TGTGCCAGCAGCTCCGGGACACCGAACACCGGGGAGCTGTTTTTT; size: NA; J: TRBJ2-2; V: TRBV28; D: NA
CDR3: CSGTRDTNTEAFF; DNA: TGCAGCGGTACCCGGGATACGAACACTGAAGCTTTCTTT; size: NA; J: TRBJ1-1; V: TRBV29-1; D: NA
CDR3: CASRGGSGRNTQYF; DNA: TGTGCCAGCCGTGGGGGGTCGGGGAGGAATACGCAGTATTTT; size: NA; J: TRBJ2-3; V: TRBV5-6; D: NA
CDR3: CATSSAVSNEQFF; DNA: TGTGCCACCAGCTCCGCTGTCAGTAATGAGCAGTTCTTC; size: NA; J: TRBJ2-1; V: TRBV15; D: NA
CDR3: CASSTRHLTNQPQHF; DNA: TGTGCCAGTAGTACTCGACATTTAACCAATCAGCCCCAGCATTTT; size: NA; J: TRBJ1-5; V: TRBV19; D: NA
CDR3: CASSLGESYNEQFF; DNA: TGCGCCAGCAGCTTGGGAGAGTCCTACAATGAGCAGTTCTTC; size: NA; J: TRBJ2-1; V: TRBV5-1; D: NA
CDR3: CASSQADREGQYF; DNA: TGTGCCAGCAGCCAAGCAGACAGGGAAGGGCAGTACTTC; size: NA; J: TRBJ2-7; V: TRBV4-2; D: TRBD1
CDR3: CASRGLAETQYF; DNA: TGTGCCAGCAGGGGACTAGCGGAGACCCAGTACTTC; size: NA; J: TRBJ2-5; V: TRBV27; D: TRBD2
CDR3: CASSFRPPQRGSTDTQYF; DNA: TGTGCCAGCAGCTTCCGCCCTCCCCAGCGGGGTAGCACAGATACGCAGTATTTT; size: NA; J: TRBJ2-3; V: TRBV7-2; D: TRBD2
CDR3: CASSSTGEIGNTIYF; DNA: TGTGCCAGCAGTTCAACAGGGGAGATCGGAAACACCATATATTTT; size: NA; J: TRBJ1-3; V: TRBV28; D: TRBD1
CDR3: CASSYRQDSNQPQHF; DNA: TGTGCCAGCAGTTACCGACAAGATAGCAATCAGCCCCAGCATTTT; size: few; J: TRBJ1-5; V: TRBV6-5; D: NA
CDR3: CAISESSGSPGELFF; DNA: TGTGCCATCAGTGAGTCAAGCGGGAGTCCTGGGGAGCTGTTTTTT; size: NA; J: TRBJ2-2; V: TRBV10-3; D: TRBD2
CDR3: CASSSPGGGGYGYTF; DNA: TGTGCCAGCAGTTCACCGGGGGGGGGAGGCTATGGCTACACCTTC; size: NA; J: TRBJ1-2; V: TRBV6-5; D: NA
CDR3: CASSVNRGTDTQYF; DNA: TGTGCCAGCAGTGTTAACCGGGGGACAGATACGCAGTATTTT; size: NA; J: TRBJ2-3; V: TRBV2; D: NA
CDR3: CASSLDRQGYNSPLHF; DNA: TGTGCCAGCAGCTTAGATCGTCAGGGATATAATTCACCCCTCCACTTT; size: NA; J: TRBJ1-6; V: TRBV11-2; D: NA
CDR3: CASSDFSYEQYF; DNA: TGTGCCAGCTCGGACTTTTCTTACGAGCAGTACTTC; size: NA; J: TRBJ2-7; V: TRBV14; D: NA
CDR3: CASSFAPGHSISNQPQHF; DNA: TGTGCCAGCAGTTTTGCCCCCGGACATAGCATATCTAATCAGCCCCAGCATTTT; size: NA; J: TRBJ1-5; V: TRBV27; D: NA
CDR3: CASSWPVLLNYGYTF; DNA: TGTGCCAGCAGTTGGCCCGTCTTGCTTAACTATGGCTACACCTTC; size: NA; J: TRBJ1-2; V: TRBV6-6; D: NA
CDR3: CASRRSGANYGYTF; DNA: TGTGCCAGCAGGCGCTCGGGGGCTAACTATGGCTACACCTTC; size: NA; J: TRBJ1-2; V: TRBV6-1; D: NA